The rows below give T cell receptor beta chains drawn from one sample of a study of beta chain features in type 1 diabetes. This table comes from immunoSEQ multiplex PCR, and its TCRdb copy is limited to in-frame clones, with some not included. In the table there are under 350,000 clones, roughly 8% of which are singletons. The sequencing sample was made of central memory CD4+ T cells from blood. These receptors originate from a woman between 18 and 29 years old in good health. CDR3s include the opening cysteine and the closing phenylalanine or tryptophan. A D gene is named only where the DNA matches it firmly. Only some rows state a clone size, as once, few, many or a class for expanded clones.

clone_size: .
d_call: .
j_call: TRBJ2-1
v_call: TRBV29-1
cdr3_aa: CSVVAISPLMYNEQFF
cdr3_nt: TGCAGCGTTGTGGCTATTTCCCCTCTGATGTACAATGAGCAGTTCTTC

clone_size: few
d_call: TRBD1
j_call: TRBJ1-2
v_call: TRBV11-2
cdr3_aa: CASSLGWTGQGYTF
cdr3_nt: TGTGCCAGCAGCTTAGGATGGACAGGGCAGGGCTACACCTTC

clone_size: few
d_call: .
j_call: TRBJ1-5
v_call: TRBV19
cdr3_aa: CASSIEGRMSNQPQHF
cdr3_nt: TGTGCCAGTAGTATAGAGGGCAGGATGAGCAATCAGCCCCAGCATTTT

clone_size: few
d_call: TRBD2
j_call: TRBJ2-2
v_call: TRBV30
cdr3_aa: CAWRKWAGVAGELFF
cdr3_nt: TGTGCCTGGAGAAAATGGGCGGGAGTGGCCGGGGAGCTGTTTTTT

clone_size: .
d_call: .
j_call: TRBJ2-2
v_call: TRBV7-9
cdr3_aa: CASSSTDKGPPGELFF
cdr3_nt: TGTGCCAGCAGCTCCACGGACAAGGGTCCCCCGGGGGAGCTGTTTTTT

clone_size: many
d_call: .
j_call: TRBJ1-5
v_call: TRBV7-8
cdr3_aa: CASSLEAPRPQHF
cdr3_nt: TGTGCCAGCAGCTTAGAGGCCCCCCGGCCCCAGCATTTT

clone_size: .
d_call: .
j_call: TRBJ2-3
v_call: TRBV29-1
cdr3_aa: CSVVETAGVLSTDTQYF
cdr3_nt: TGCAGCGTTGTTGAGACAGCGGGCGTATTAAGCACAGATACGCAGTATTTT

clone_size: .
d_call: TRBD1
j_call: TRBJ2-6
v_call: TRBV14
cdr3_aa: CASSKDRGNSRANVLTF
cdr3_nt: TGTGCCAGCAGCAAGGACAGGGGGAACTCCCGGGCCAACGTCCTGACTTTC

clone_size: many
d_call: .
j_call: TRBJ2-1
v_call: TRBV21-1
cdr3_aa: CASRTPSSYNEQFF
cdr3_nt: TGTGCCAGCAGGACACCGAGCTCCTACAATGAGCAGTTCTTC

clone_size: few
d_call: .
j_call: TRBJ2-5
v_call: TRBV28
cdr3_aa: CASNFRNKETQYF
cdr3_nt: TGTGCCAGCAATTTCAGGAATAAAGAGACCCAGTACTTC

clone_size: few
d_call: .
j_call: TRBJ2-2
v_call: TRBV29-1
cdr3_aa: CSVAGKNTGELFF
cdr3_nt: TGCAGCGTTGCCGGGAAGAACACCGGGGAGCTGTTTTTT

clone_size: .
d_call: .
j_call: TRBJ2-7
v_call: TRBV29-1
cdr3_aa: CSASGVAYEQYF
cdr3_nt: TGCAGCGCCTCGGGGGTGGCCTACGAGCAGTACTTC

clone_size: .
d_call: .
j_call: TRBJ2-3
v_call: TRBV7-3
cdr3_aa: CASSLGGPPDTQYF
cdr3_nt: TGTGCCAGCAGCTTAGGGGGCCCTCCAGATACGCAGTATTTT

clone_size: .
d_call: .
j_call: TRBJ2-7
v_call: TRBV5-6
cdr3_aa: CASSPRDWSYEQYF
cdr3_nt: TGTGCCAGCAGTCCTCGGGACTGGTCCTACGAGCAGTACTTC

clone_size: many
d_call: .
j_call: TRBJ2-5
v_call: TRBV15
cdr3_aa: CATSWRATTQTQYF
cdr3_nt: TGTGCCACCAGCTGGCGGGCGACAACCCAGACCCAGTACTTC

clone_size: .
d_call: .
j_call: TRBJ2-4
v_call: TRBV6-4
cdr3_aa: CASSARGSEGGKNIQYF
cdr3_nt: TGTGCCAGCAGTGCTCGGGGGAGTGAAGGCGGCAAAAACATTCAGTACTTC

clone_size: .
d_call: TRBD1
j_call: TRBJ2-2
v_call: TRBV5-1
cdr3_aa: CASSSRQGSNTGELFF
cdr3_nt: TGCGCCAGCAGCTCCCGACAGGGGTCGAACACCGGGGAGCTGTTTTTT

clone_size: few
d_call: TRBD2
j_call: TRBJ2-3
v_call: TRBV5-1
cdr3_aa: CASSTVLAGDTDTQYF
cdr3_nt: TGCGCCAGCAGCACCGTACTAGCGGGGGACACAGATACGCAGTATTTT

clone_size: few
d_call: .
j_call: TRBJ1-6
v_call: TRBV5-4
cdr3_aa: CASSQAWTAENSPLHF
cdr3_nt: TGTGCCAGCAGCCAAGCGTGGACAGCGGAAAATTCACCCCTCCACTTT

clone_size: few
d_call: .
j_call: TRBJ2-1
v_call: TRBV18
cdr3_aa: CASSWILGYNEQFF
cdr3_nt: TGTGCCAGCTCTTGGATACTCGGATACAATGAGCAGTTCTTC

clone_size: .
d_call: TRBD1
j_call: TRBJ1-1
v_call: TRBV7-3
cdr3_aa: CASSLQGGNTEAFF
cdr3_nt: TGTGCCAGCAGCCTTCAGGGGGGGAACACTGAAGCTTTCTTT

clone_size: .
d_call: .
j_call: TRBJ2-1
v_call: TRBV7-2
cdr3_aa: CASSLGGSSSYNEQFF
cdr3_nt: TGTGCCAGCAGCTTAGGTGGCTCGAGCTCCTACAATGAGCAGTTCTTC

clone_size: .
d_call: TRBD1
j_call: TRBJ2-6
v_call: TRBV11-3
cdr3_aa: CASRSSGTGLSGANVLTF
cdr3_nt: TGTGCCAGCAGAAGCTCCGGGACAGGGCTCTCTGGGGCCAACGTCCTGACTTTC

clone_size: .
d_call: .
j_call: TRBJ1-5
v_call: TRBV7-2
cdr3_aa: CASSPQGTLNQPQHF
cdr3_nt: TGTGCCAGCAGCCCTCAGGGGACCCTCAATCAGCCCCAGCATTTT

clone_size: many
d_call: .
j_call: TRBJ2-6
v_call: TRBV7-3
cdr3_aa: CASSSTSWANVLTF
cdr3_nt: TGTGCCAGCAGCTCCACCAGCTGGGCCAACGTCCTGACTTTC

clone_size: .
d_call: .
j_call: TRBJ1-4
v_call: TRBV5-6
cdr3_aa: CASSFWTSSNEKLFF
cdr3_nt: TGTGCCAGCAGCTTCTGGACATCCTCTAATGAAAAACTGTTTTTT

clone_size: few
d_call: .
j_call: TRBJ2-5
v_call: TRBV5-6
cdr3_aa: CASSLWSAETQYF
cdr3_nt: TGTGCCAGCAGCTTGTGGTCAGCAGAGACCCAGTACTTC

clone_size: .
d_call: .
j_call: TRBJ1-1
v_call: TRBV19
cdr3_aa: CASSIGKRRHTEAFF
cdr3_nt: TGTGCCAGTAGTATAGGGAAGAGACGGCACACTGAAGCTTTCTTT

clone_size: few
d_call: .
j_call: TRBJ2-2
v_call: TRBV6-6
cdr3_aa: CASSPGTKALGELFF
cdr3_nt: TGTGCCAGCAGCCCCGGGACAAAGGCCCTCGGGGAGCTGTTTTTT

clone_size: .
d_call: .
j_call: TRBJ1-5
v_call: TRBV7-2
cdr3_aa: CASSGYYSNQPQHF
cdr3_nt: TGTGCCAGCAGCGGGTATTATAGCAATCAGCCCCAGCATTTT

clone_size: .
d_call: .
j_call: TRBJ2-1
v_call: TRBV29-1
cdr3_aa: CSGDEPGTYNEQFF
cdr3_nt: TGCAGCGGTGATGAGCCCGGGACCTACAATGAGCAGTTCTTC

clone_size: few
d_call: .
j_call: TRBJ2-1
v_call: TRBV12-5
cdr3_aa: CASGLGGERYNEQFF
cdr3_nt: TGTGCTAGTGGTTTGGGCGGGGAACGCTACAATGAGCAGTTCTTC

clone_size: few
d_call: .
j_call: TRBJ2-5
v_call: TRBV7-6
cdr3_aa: CASSNQGLAQYF
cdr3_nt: TGTGCCAGCAGCAACCAGGGTTTGGCCCAGTACTTC

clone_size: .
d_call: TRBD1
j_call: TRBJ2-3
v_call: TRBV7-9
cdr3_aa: CASSLGQGGTDTQYF
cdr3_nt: TGTGCCAGCAGCTTAGGACAGGGGGGCACAGATACGCAGTATTTT

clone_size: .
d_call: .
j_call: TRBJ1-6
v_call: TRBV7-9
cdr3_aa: CASSKGWAVGLYNSPLHF
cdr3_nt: TGTGCCAGCAGCAAAGGTTGGGCAGTCGGACTTTATAATTCACCCCTCCACTTT

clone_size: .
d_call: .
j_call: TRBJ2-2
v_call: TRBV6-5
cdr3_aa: CASSYSYSVPTGELFF
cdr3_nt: TGTGCCAGCAGTTATTCGTACAGCGTTCCCACCGGGGAGCTGTTTTTT